This TCR beta chain was retrieved from a study of metastatic and nonmetastatic thyroid tumors. The sample holds many counts of this clone. In the authors' workflow: CDR3 differences across clinicopathological groups were used to build a distant-metastasis classifier for papillary thyroid cancer. From the PCR reads, TCRdb re-called clones with MiXCR. The V and J calls follow TCRdb's processing rather than the paper's. In the table there are 30,000 or so clones, 25% to 30% of which are singletons. CDR1 and CDR2 from the germline V gene are SNHLY and FYNNEI. Between the trimmed V and J ends, which lost 6 bases and 8 bases, there was a span of 19 bases. The CDR3 covers 15 residues. Before thyroid surgery, none of the patients had received any treatment.

The J gene is TRBJ1-4, the V gene TRBV2; D possibly corresponds to TRBD1 (6 bases). The sequence came from a female donor with papillary thyroid cancer or a benign thyroid nodule (not recorded which). Some clones in this sample may be carry-over from other donors' samples. Material for sequencing was blood. CDR3 region: CASREHGGPSEKLFF. Written as DNA, the CDR3 is TGTGCCAGCAGAGAACACGGGGGGCCAAGCGAAAAACTGTTTTTT.